This TCR beta chain is drawn from a study of shared clonotypes between healthy human individuals (TCRdb year 2020). About the investigation overall: Three men and a couple of women, aged 18 to 49 years, made up the cohort. For each donor, CD4 naive and CD4 memory were each run on three plates, CD8 naive on two plates, and CD8 memory on one plate. Between about 0.9 and 9 billion PBMCs per donor were obtained by leukapheresis. Blood TCR repertoires of roughly 5 healthy adults were deeply sequenced to estimate repertoire size and the extent of clonotype sharing between individuals. Different laboratories and diverse techniques were used to prepare libraries and sequence TCR repertoires, to increase sequencing depth and limit assay-specific biases. Study-wide conclusions, independent of this receptor: Sampling was limited to blood, and TCR repertoires in tissue likely differ from TCR repertoires in blood. Estimated clonotype richness was generally larger for naive than for memory subsets. Sharing across a few donors was observed for about 5% of naive CD4, about 4% of naive CD8, about 2.3% of memory CD4, and roughly 0.43% of memory CD8 clonotypes. Pairwise subsampling led to the expectation that sequencing depth would affect the degree of clonotype sharing among donors. Clonotypes shared by all four sorted-subset donors showed higher generation probabilities than non-shared clonotypes. Even with the large sequencing depth, rarefaction of the sorted-subset datasets indicated that sequencing was incomplete. The small number of donors limited the genetic and exposure-history diversity represented.

Details on this clone: There is no known antigen for this receptor. The sample holds no much larger clone one base away, and base qualities are not on file.

The CDR1 and CDR2 encoded by the germline V gene (reference sequence) are SEHNR and FQNEAQ. V is pared back by 0 bases and J by 5 bases, with 8 bases lying between the germline termini. The CDR3 measures 14 amino acids from cysteine to phenylalanine. Only the CDR3 region is kept as DNA, spanning 42 bases read in frame from base 1. The donors were healthy, HIV-negative adults with no recently reported acute infections or vaccinations. Only Caucasian adults living in Nashville, Tennessee, USA were represented among the donors. Magnetic negative selection was used to enrich CD4+ T cells, after which naive cells were positively selected on CD45RA and the negative fraction became the memory subset. Blood was collected by leukapheresis, and PBMCs were isolated by Ficoll-Histopaque density gradient centrifugation and then cryopreserved in liquid nitrogen vapor phase. Analytical flow cytometry was used to check the purity and quantity of every magnetically sorted T cell population. From each sorted fraction, genomic DNA was isolated and quantified by UV absorbance on a Nanodrop 2000c.

Using the deep immunoSEQ assay, multiplex PCR amplified TCR CDR3 regions from genomic DNA. Genomic DNA extracted from each cell subset was distributed evenly over all wells of several immunoSEQ 96-well plates, and each plate served as one replicate. For sorted subsets, 150 to 250 ng genomic DNA, equal to about 30,000 T cell genomes, was loaded into each replicate PCR. Purified libraries were quantified with a Qubit 3.0 fluorometer, sized on a Bioanalyzer 2100, and re-quantified with the KAPA Library Quantification kit. Each immunoSEQ 96-well plate was sequenced on its own single-read 150-cycle Illumina NextSeq 550 flow cell. Regarding the original processing steps: Because the immunoSEQ output held only junctional sequences and lacked quality scores, the filtering could not match the filtering applied to full-length reads. To assign V/J genes and CDR3, sequences were annotated using PyIR, a Python wrapper for IgBLAST v1.9, with IMGT germline references. Reads were removed for weak V/J assignments (E-value above 1e-6), missing CDR3, stop codons, out-of-frame junctions, or ambiguous translated residues. V3J clonotypes were defined as sequences sharing the same inferred V gene, J gene, and CDR3 amino acid sequence. Percentage overlap between repertoires was computed as shared unique clonotypes divided by the size of the smaller repertoire. Repertoire richness was assessed with RTK rarefaction, the Chao1 estimator, and Recon v2.1 estimates of unobserved clonotypes. OLGA was used to compute generation probabilities for all TCRbeta clonotypes that the gDNA method yielded from a few donors. Entries here come from immuneACCESS through TCRdb and include only in-frame sequences with V and J called. Some clones fail to appear in such tables; in the studies checked, an unresolved V gene covers under half of the shortfall, and the cause of the remainder is unknown. The D gene and trimming were derived from the DNA, and the V and J assignments and clone size from that table. The sample table contains some 1,600,000 clones; only one count was recorded for about 98% of them. In total, the top ten clones hold approximately 0.45% of the sample.

The chain was built from TRBV7-9 and TRBJ1-5; 5 matching bases give a weak D call of TRBD1. The sequenced sample was naive CD4+ T cells sorted from blood. The cell subset or site label, as the study defines it: CD45RA+ positively selected. The sequence derives from a man aged 30 to 39 in good health. The CDR3 is CASSLADSYQPQHF. The nucleotide sequence is TGTGCCAGCAGCTTAGCTGACAGCTATCAGCCCCAGCATTTT.